The present entry profiles one T cell receptor beta chain with its context. Clones were sequenced by immunoSEQ multiplex PCR, and TCRdb holds only the in-frame ones, with some missing. Of tens of thousands of clones in the sample, more than 75% were seen once. The data belong to a study of T cell changes during pregnancy in multiple sclerosis. The length of the CDR3 is 15 residues. Per the germline V gene, CDR1 is SGHAT and CDR2 is FQNNGV. Trimming shortened V by 0 bases and J by 6 bases, and 11 bases separated the two germline ends. The TCR comes from a female donor in good health, enrolled as a control in a pregnancy study. The material was peripheral blood, obtained in the third trimester of pregnancy. This chain joins TRBV11-2 and TRBJ1-4, with D possibly being TRBD1 (5 bases). The CDR3 DNA follows: TGTGCCAGCAGCTTAGATGCGGGGGAGTATGAAAAACTGTTTTTT. Its translation: CASSLDAGEYEKLFF. The variable domain in full, with the rest retrieved from reference TRBV11-2 and TRBJ1-4, is EAGVAQSPRYKIIEKRQSVAFWCNPISGHATLYWYQQILGQGPKLLIQFQNNGVVDDSQLPKDRFSAERLKGVDSTLKIQPAKLEDSAVYLCASSLDAGEYEKLFFGSGTQLSVL.